The rows below give T cell receptor beta chains drawn from one sample of a study of T cell changes during pregnancy in multiple sclerosis. Assay used: immunoSEQ multiplex PCR; TCRdb lists only in-frame clones, some missing. The sample contains more than 25,000 clones, roughly 90% of which appear only once. Specimen: CD8+ T cells from peripheral blood mononuclear cells, collected in the first trimester of pregnancy. These receptors originate from a female donor with multiple sclerosis, enrolled in a pregnancy study. The CDR3 runs from the conserved cysteine through the conserved F or W. The order of the fields is D gene, clone size, J gene, V gene, CDR3 protein, CDR3 DNA. A D gene is named only where the DNA matches it firmly. Size tells how often a clone was seen (once, few, many) or the class of an expanded clone, and some rows leave it out.

d_gene: NA
abundance: NA
j_gene: TRBJ1-2
v_gene: TRBV11-2
CDR3aa: CASRHGTTYGYTF
CDR3nt: TGTGCCAGCAGGCATGGGACTACATATGGCTACACCTTC

d_gene: TRBD2
abundance: NA
j_gene: TRBJ2-1
v_gene: TRBV5-1
CDR3aa: CASSPSGEPYNEQFF
CDR3nt: TGCGCCAGCAGCCCTAGCGGGGAACCCTACAATGAGCAGTTCTTC

d_gene: NA
abundance: NA
j_gene: TRBJ1-1
v_gene: TRBV6-5
CDR3aa: CASSYLGGLTEAFF
CDR3nt: TGTGCCAGCAGTTATCTCGGCGGGTTGACTGAAGCTTTCTTT

d_gene: NA
abundance: NA
j_gene: TRBJ2-3
v_gene: TRBV6-6
CDR3aa: CASSYPAGSTDTQYF
CDR3nt: TGTGCCAGCAGTTACCCGGCGGGGAGTACAGATACGCAGTATTTT

d_gene: NA
abundance: NA
j_gene: TRBJ2-7
v_gene: TRBV25-1
CDR3aa: CASSDGSSYEQYF
CDR3nt: TGTGCCAGCAGTGACGGGAGCTCCTACGAGCAGTACTTC

d_gene: TRBD2
abundance: NA
j_gene: TRBJ2-2
v_gene: TRBV7-3
CDR3aa: CASSLTLAGRQGELFF
CDR3nt: TGTGCCAGCAGCTTAACACTAGCGGGCAGGCAGGGAGAGCTGTTTTTT

d_gene: NA
abundance: NA
j_gene: TRBJ2-1
v_gene: TRBV27
CDR3aa: CASSLTLYNEQFF
CDR3nt: TGTGCCAGCAGTTTAACTCTGTACAATGAGCAGTTCTTC

d_gene: NA
abundance: once
j_gene: TRBJ2-1
v_gene: TRBV19
CDR3aa: CASSISAGSYNEQFF
CDR3nt: TGTGCCAGTAGTATCAGCGCGGGCTCCTACAATGAGCAGTTCTTC

d_gene: NA
abundance: NA
j_gene: TRBJ2-3
v_gene: TRBV7-9
CDR3aa: CASSLVGADTQYF
CDR3nt: TGTGCCAGCAGCTTAGTCGGGGCAGATACGCAGTATTTT

d_gene: TRBD1
abundance: NA
j_gene: TRBJ1-2
v_gene: TRBV13
CDR3aa: CASSQTDLGTGGARGYTF
CDR3nt: TGTGCCAGCAGCCAGACCGACCTTGGGACAGGGGGCGCGCGTGGCTACACCTTC

d_gene: NA
abundance: once
j_gene: TRBJ1-5
v_gene: TRBV7-9
CDR3aa: CASSRSGEAGNQPQHF
CDR3nt: TGTGCCAGCAGCCGAAGCGGGGAGGCGGGCAATCAGCCCCAGCATTTT

d_gene: NA
abundance: NA
j_gene: TRBJ1-2
v_gene: TRBV28
CDR3aa: CASSFRGTNYGYTF
CDR3nt: TGTGCCAGCAGTTTTCGGGGGACCAACTATGGCTACACCTTC

d_gene: NA
abundance: few
j_gene: TRBJ2-1
v_gene: TRBV30
CDR3aa: CAWWAGAGDEQFF
CDR3nt: TGTGCCTGGTGGGCGGGGGCCGGGGATGAGCAGTTCTTC

d_gene: TRBD1
abundance: NA
j_gene: TRBJ2-7
v_gene: TRBV4-1
CDR3aa: CASSQDPGQPYYEQYF
CDR3nt: TGCGCCAGCAGCCAAGACCCGGGACAGCCCTACTACGAGCAGTACTTC

d_gene: TRBD2
abundance: NA
j_gene: TRBJ2-3
v_gene: TRBV27
CDR3aa: CASLKTSGMGTQYF
CDR3nt: TGTGCCAGTTTGAAGACTAGCGGTATGGGTACGCAGTATTTT

d_gene: NA
abundance: NA
j_gene: TRBJ1-3
v_gene: TRBV7-6
CDR3aa: CASSPRAGNGNTIYF
CDR3nt: TGTGCCAGCAGCCCCCGGGCGGGGAATGGAAACACCATATATTTT

d_gene: TRBD1
abundance: few
j_gene: TRBJ2-7
v_gene: TRBV7-9
CDR3aa: CASSPGQGYEQYF
CDR3nt: TGTGCCAGCAGCCCGGGACAGGGCTACGAGCAGTACTTC

d_gene: TRBD2
abundance: NA
j_gene: TRBJ2-3
v_gene: TRBV7-9
CDR3aa: CASSRTSGRAADTQYF
CDR3nt: TGTGCCAGCAGCCGGACTAGCGGGAGGGCCGCGGATACGCAGTATTTT

d_gene: TRBD1
abundance: NA
j_gene: TRBJ2-7
v_gene: TRBV7-9
CDR3aa: CASSTGAEQYF
CDR3nt: TGTGCCAGCAGCACAGGGGCCGAGCAGTACTTC

d_gene: TRBD1
abundance: few
j_gene: TRBJ2-1
v_gene: TRBV11-3
CDR3aa: CASTDRGSHNEQFF
CDR3nt: TGTGCCAGCACCGACAGGGGTTCTCACAATGAGCAGTTCTTC

d_gene: NA
abundance: NA
j_gene: TRBJ1-1
v_gene: TRBV6-5
CDR3aa: CASSYSDRRTEAFF
CDR3nt: TGTGCCAGCAGTTACTCGGACAGAAGGACTGAAGCTTTCTTT

d_gene: TRBD2
abundance: NA
j_gene: TRBJ2-3
v_gene: TRBV4-1
CDR3aa: CASSQEPSGRTDTQYF
CDR3nt: TGCGCCAGCAGCCAAGAACCTAGCGGGAGGACGGATACGCAGTATTTT

d_gene: TRBD1
abundance: NA
j_gene: TRBJ1-5
v_gene: TRBV4-1
CDR3aa: CASSQETGGNQPQHF
CDR3nt: TGCGCCAGCAGCCAAGAGACAGGGGGGAATCAGCCCCAGCATTTT

d_gene: NA
abundance: NA
j_gene: TRBJ1-5
v_gene: TRBV6-6
CDR3aa: CAGNWGVGQPQHF
CDR3nt: TGTGCCGGGAATTGGGGGGTAGGTCAGCCCCAGCATTTT

d_gene: TRBD2
abundance: NA
j_gene: TRBJ2-7
v_gene: TRBV5-6
CDR3aa: CASSPGTSGYEQYF
CDR3nt: TGTGCCAGCAGTCCCGGGACTAGCGGTTACGAGCAGTACTTC

d_gene: NA
abundance: once
j_gene: TRBJ2-2
v_gene: TRBV7-6
CDR3aa: CASSLGVTAGELFF
CDR3nt: TGTGCCAGCAGCTTAGGGGTCACGGCGGGCGAGCTGTTTTTT

d_gene: TRBD2
abundance: NA
j_gene: TRBJ2-1
v_gene: TRBV6-4
CDR3aa: CASSSGGASNEQFF
CDR3nt: TGTGCCAGCAGTAGCGGGGGGGCCAGCAATGAGCAGTTCTTC

d_gene: NA
abundance: NA
j_gene: TRBJ1-1
v_gene: TRBV19
CDR3aa: CASSIVPGSEAFF
CDR3nt: TGTGCCAGTAGTATAGTTCCGGGTTCTGAAGCTTTCTTT

d_gene: NA
abundance: NA
j_gene: TRBJ1-2
v_gene: TRBV27
CDR3aa: CASSVTGNYGYTF
CDR3nt: TGTGCCAGCAGTGTAACAGGAAACTATGGCTACACCTTC

d_gene: TRBD2
abundance: NA
j_gene: TRBJ2-3
v_gene: TRBV28
CDR3aa: CASRAGTSDADTQYF
CDR3nt: TGTGCCAGCAGGGCCGGGACTAGCGACGCAGATACGCAGTATTTT

d_gene: NA
abundance: NA
j_gene: TRBJ1-4
v_gene: TRBV5-1
CDR3aa: CASSQQGQNEKLFF
CDR3nt: TGCGCCAGCAGCCAACAGGGCCAGAATGAAAAACTGTTTTTT

d_gene: NA
abundance: NA
j_gene: TRBJ1-1
v_gene: TRBV4-3
CDR3aa: CASSQDLAGEGTEAFF
CDR3nt: TGCGCCAGCAGCCAAGATCTGGCAGGGGAGGGCACTGAAGCTTTCTTT

d_gene: TRBD1
abundance: NA
j_gene: TRBJ1-4
v_gene: TRBV4-3
CDR3aa: CASSQDEWDRNEKLFF
CDR3nt: TGCGCCAGCAGCCAAGATGAATGGGACAGGAATGAAAAACTGTTTTTT

d_gene: NA
abundance: NA
j_gene: TRBJ2-7
v_gene: TRBV2
CDR3aa: CASSNYREINEQYF
CDR3nt: TGTGCCAGCAGTAACTACAGGGAGATCAACGAGCAGTACTTC

d_gene: TRBD1
abundance: NA
j_gene: TRBJ2-1
v_gene: TRBV4-1
CDR3aa: CASSPTGANEQFF
CDR3nt: TGCGCCAGCAGCCCGACAGGGGCGAATGAGCAGTTCTTC

d_gene: TRBD2
abundance: once
j_gene: TRBJ2-5
v_gene: TRBV5-1
CDR3aa: CASSLILLAGDPQETQYF
CDR3nt: TGCGCCAGCAGCTTGATTCTCCTAGCGGGAGACCCGCAAGAGACCCAGTACTTC

d_gene: TRBD1
abundance: NA
j_gene: TRBJ2-7
v_gene: TRBV27
CDR3aa: CASSRTGAYEQYF
CDR3nt: TGTGCCAGCAGTCGAACAGGGGCCTACGAGCAGTACTTC

d_gene: TRBD1
abundance: NA
j_gene: TRBJ1-1
v_gene: TRBV5-4
CDR3aa: CASSGRGVMNTEAFF
CDR3nt: TGTGCCAGCAGCGGCAGGGGGGTTATGAACACTGAAGCTTTCTTT

d_gene: NA
abundance: NA
j_gene: TRBJ2-7
v_gene: TRBV10-3
CDR3aa: CAISEGDSNLYYEQYF
CDR3nt: TGTGCCATCAGTGAGGGCGACTCAAACCTCTACTACGAGCAGTACTTC

d_gene: NA
abundance: NA
j_gene: TRBJ1-5
v_gene: TRBV28
CDR3aa: CASSLAGFGGQPQHF
CDR3nt: TGTGCCAGCAGTTTAGCGGGATTTGGGGGTCAGCCCCAGCATTTT

d_gene: NA
abundance: NA
j_gene: TRBJ1-5
v_gene: TRBV2
CDR3aa: CASSEASAGSNQPQHF
CDR3nt: TGTGCCAGCAGTGAAGCCTCAGCAGGGTCTAACCAGCCCCAGCATTTT

d_gene: NA
abundance: NA
j_gene: TRBJ1-1
v_gene: TRBV7-9
CDR3aa: CASSPAGAPGAFF
CDR3nt: TGTGCCAGCAGCCCCGCGGGGGCCCCGGGAGCTTTCTTT

d_gene: TRBD2
abundance: NA
j_gene: TRBJ2-7
v_gene: TRBV5-4
CDR3aa: CASSRLAGDAYEQYF
CDR3nt: TGTGCCAGCAGCAGGCTAGCGGGAGACGCGTACGAGCAGTACTTC

d_gene: NA
abundance: NA
j_gene: TRBJ1-4
v_gene: TRBV6-5
CDR3aa: CASSSEGATNEKLFF
CDR3nt: TGTGCCAGCAGTTCCGAGGGTGCAACTAATGAAAAACTGTTTTTT

d_gene: TRBD2
abundance: once
j_gene: TRBJ2-1
v_gene: TRBV7-9
CDR3aa: CASSSRVGGNEQFF
CDR3nt: TGTGCCAGCAGCTCCCGGGTCGGGGGGAATGAGCAGTTCTTC

d_gene: NA
abundance: once
j_gene: TRBJ2-1
v_gene: TRBV5-6
CDR3aa: CASSRGTSNEQFF
CDR3nt: TGTGCCAGCAGCCGTGGGACTTCCAATGAGCAGTTCTTC

d_gene: TRBD1
abundance: NA
j_gene: TRBJ1-1
v_gene: TRBV7-8
CDR3aa: CASSTLRTGPSNTEAFF
CDR3nt: TGTGCCAGCAGCACCCTACGGACAGGGCCTTCGAACACTGAAGCTTTCTTT

d_gene: NA
abundance: NA
j_gene: TRBJ2-5
v_gene: TRBV4-2
CDR3aa: CASSQLLALQETQYF
CDR3nt: TGTGCCAGCAGCCAATTACTAGCCTTGCAAGAGACCCAGTACTTC

d_gene: NA
abundance: NA
j_gene: TRBJ1-1
v_gene: TRBV7-9
CDR3aa: CASSLQNTEAFF
CDR3nt: TGTGCCAGCAGCTTACAGAACACTGAAGCTTTCTTT

d_gene: TRBD1
abundance: NA
j_gene: TRBJ2-3
v_gene: TRBV18
CDR3aa: CASSPLGQGTDTQYF
CDR3nt: TGTGCCAGCTCACCACTCGGACAGGGAACAGATACGCAGTATTTT